This TCR beta chain originates from a study of shared clonotypes between healthy human individuals. Study context: There were three CD4 naive, three CD4 memory, two CD8 naive and one CD8 memory plates per donor. General study results and limits: In four donors, around 4.8% of naive CD4 clonotypes appeared in common. Clonotype sharing among the donors was expected to vary with sequencing depth.

The germline gives CDR1 SGHTA, CDR2 FQGNSA. J gave up 6 bases and V 5 bases, and 11 bases lay outside the gene matches. The CDR3 extends over 17 amino acids. Naive-designated CD8 cells lacked CD45RO, were positively enriched for CCR7, and omitted terminally differentiated effector memory CD45RA+ cells. Original data processing: Quality scores were absent from the junction-only immunoSEQ sequences, so filtering differed. Method: immunoSEQ multiplex PCR; TCRdb's copy keeps in-frame clones and lacks some. D and trimming were read from the DNA, whereas the V and J calls and clone size are those reported in that table. The sample holds some 1,900,000 clones; about 95% are singletons and the top ten take 1.2%. As concerns this clone: The antigen is not known.

The receptor was isolated from a man aged 18 to 30 in good health. This sequence joins TRBV7-2 and TRBJ2-1; 12 nucleotides agree with TRBD2. Sequenced sample: naive CD8+ T cells sorted from blood. This CDR3 is CASSLLAGGLWGNEQFF. The CDR3 coding sequence is TGTGCCAGCAGCCTACTAGCGGGAGGACTATGGGGCAATGAGCAGTTCTTC.